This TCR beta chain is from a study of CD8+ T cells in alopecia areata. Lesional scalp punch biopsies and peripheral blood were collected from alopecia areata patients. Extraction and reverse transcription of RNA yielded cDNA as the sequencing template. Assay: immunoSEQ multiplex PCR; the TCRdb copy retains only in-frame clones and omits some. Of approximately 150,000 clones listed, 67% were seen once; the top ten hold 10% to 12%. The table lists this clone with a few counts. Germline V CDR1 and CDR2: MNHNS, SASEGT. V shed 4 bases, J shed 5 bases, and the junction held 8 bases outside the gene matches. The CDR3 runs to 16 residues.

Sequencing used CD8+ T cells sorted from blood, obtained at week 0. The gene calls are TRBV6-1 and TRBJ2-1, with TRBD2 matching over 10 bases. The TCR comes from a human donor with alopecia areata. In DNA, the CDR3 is TGTGCCAGCAGTGCCCTTCTAGCGGGGGACGACAATGAGCAGTTCTTC. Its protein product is CASSALLAGDDNEQFF.